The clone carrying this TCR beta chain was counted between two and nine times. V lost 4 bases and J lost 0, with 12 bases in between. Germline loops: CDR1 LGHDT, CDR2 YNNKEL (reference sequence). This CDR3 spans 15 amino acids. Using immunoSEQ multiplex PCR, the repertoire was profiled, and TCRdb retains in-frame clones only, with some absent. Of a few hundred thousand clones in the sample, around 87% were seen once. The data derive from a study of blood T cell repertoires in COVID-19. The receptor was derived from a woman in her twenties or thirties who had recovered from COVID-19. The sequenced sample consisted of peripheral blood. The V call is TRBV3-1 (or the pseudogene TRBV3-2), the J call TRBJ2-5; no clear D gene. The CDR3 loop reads CASSPPWQDQETQYF. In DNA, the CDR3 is TGTGCCAGCAGCCCCCCGTGGCAAGACCAAGAGACCCAGTACTTC.